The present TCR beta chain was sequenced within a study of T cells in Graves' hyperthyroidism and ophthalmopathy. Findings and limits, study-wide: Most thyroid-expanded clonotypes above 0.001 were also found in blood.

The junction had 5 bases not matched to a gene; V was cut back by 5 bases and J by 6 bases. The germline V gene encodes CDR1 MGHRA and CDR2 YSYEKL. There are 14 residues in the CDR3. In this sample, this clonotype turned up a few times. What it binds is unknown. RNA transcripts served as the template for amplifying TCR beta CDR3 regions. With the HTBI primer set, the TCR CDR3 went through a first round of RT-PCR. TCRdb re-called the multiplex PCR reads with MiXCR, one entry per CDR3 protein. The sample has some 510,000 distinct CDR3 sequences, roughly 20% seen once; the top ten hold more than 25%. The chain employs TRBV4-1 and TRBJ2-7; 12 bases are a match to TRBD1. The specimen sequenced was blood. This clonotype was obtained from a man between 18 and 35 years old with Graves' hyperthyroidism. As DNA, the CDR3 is TGCGCCAGCAGCATGCGGGACAGGGGGCTCGAGCAGTACTTC. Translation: CASSMRDRGLEQYF.